This T cell receptor (beta chain) was captured in a study of beta chain features in type 1 diabetes. Study-level information: Healthy donors and patients had similar age, gender and cell yields. Across the samples, around 110,000,000 sorted cells were examined in total. General study points: Over-representation of high TCR-expressing cells was a possible consequence of cDNA sequencing.

The table lists this clone with a few counts. Its cognate antigen is unknown. The entirety of the isolated RNA underwent reverse transcription, so expressed TCRB transcripts were sequenced. The protocol was immunoSEQ multiplex PCR, while the TCRdb copy is restricted to in-frame clones and leaves out a portion. This sample has under 450,000 clones; approximately 14% occur once, and the top ten carry approximately 0.035%. Trimming cost V 1 base and J 1 base; bases outside gene matches: 5. This CDR3 spans 16 amino acids. From germline, CDR1 is SGHTA and CDR2 FQGNSA. The chain carries TRBV7-2 and TRBJ2-3; 7 bases align to TRBD2. The source of this sequence is a young man in good health. Material: naive CD4+ T cells from blood. CDR3 loop: CASSLGGSGGTDTQYF. In DNA form, the CDR3 reads TGTGCCAGCAGCTTAGGAGGGAGCGGGGGCACAGATACGCAGTATTTT.